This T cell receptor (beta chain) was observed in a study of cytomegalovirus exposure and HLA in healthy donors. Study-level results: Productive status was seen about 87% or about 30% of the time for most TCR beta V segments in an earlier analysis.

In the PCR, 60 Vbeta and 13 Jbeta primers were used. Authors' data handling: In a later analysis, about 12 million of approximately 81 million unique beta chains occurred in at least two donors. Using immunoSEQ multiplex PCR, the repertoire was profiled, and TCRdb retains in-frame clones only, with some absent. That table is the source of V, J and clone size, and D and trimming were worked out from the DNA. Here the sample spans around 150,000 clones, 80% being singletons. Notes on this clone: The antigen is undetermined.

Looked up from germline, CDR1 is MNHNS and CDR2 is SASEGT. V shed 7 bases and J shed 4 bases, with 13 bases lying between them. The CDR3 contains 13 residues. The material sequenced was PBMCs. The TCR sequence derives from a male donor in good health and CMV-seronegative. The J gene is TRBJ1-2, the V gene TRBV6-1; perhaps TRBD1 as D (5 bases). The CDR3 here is CASTKAGSYGYTF. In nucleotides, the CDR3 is TGTGCCAGCACGAAAGCAGGGTCCTATGGCTACACCTTC.